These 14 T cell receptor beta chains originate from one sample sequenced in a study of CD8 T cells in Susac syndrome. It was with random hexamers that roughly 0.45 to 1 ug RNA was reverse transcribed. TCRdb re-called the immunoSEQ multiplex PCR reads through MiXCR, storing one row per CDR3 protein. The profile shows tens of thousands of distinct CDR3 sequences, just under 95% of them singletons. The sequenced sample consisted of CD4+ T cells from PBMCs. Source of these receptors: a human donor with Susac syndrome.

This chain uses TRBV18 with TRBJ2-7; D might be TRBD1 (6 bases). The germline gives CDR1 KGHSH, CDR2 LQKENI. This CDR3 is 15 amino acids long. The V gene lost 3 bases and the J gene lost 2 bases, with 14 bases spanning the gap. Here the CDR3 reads CASSPSTGLPYEQYF. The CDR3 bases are TGTGCCAGCTCACCTTCTACAGGGCTTCCCTACGAGCAGTACTTC.

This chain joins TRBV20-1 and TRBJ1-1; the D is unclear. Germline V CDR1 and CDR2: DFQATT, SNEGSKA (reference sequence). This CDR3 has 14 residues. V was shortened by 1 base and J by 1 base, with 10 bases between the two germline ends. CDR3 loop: CSARVGESNTEAFF. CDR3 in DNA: TGCAGTGCTAGAGTCGGCGAGTCGAACACTGAAGCTTTCTTT.

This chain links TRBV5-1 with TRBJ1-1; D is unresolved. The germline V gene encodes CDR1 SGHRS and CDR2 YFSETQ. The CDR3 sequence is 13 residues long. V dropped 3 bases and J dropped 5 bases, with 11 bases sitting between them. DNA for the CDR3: TGCGCCAGCAGCTGGGAACCCCAAACTGAAGCTTTCTTT. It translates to CASSWEPQTEAFF.

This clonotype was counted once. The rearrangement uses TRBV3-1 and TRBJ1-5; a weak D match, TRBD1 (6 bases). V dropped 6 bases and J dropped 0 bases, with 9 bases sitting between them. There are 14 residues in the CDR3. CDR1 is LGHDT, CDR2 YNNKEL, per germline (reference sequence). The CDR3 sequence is CASSLTGSNQPQHF. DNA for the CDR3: TGTGCCAGCAGTCTGACAGGTAGCAATCAGCCCCAGCATTTT.

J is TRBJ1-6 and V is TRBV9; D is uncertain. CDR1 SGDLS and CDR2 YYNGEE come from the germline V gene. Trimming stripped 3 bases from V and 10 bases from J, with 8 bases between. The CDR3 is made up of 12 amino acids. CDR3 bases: TGTGCCAGCAGCGGCCTAAGGTCACCCCTCCACTTT. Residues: CASSGLRSPLHF.

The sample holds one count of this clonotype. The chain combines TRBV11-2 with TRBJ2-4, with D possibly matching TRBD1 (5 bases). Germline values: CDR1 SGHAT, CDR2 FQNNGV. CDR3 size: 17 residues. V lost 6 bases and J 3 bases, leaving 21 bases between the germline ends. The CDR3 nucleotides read TGTGCCAGCAGGTTAATTGACGCCCTCGGACACAAAAACATTCAGTACTTC. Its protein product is CASRLIDALGHKNIQYF.

The CDR3 coding sequence is TGTGCCAGCAGTTTCAACTACGAGCAGTACTTC. It codes for CASSFNYEQYF. The rearrangement links TRBV12-3 or TRBV12-4 to TRBJ2-7; D remains unclear. This CDR3 is built from 11 residues. V was cut by 3 bases and J by 3 bases, with 3 bases left in between.

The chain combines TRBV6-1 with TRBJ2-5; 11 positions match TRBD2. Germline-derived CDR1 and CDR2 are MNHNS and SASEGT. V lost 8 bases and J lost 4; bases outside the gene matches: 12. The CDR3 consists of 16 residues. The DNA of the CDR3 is TGTGCCAGCGACAGACTAGCGGGAACCCAAGGAGAGACCCAGTACTTC. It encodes CASDRLAGTQGETQYF.

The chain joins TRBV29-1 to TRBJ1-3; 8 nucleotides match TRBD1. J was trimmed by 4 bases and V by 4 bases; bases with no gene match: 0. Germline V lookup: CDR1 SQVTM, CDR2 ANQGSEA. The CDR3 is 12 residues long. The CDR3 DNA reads TGCAGCGTTGGGGACAGGGGAAACACCATATATTTT. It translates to CSVGDRGNTIYF.

This CDR3 is CASSLRGDRPGETQYF. As DNA, the CDR3 is TGTGCCAGCAGCTTAAGGGGGGACAGGCCGGGGGAGACCCAGTACTTC. The genes are TRBV7-9 and TRBJ2-5; 8 nucleotides align to TRBD1. The CDR3 runs 16 residues. Unmatched junction bases numbered 10, after V lost 2 bases and J lost 5 bases. Germline V CDR1 and CDR2: SEHNR, FQNEAQ (reference sequence).

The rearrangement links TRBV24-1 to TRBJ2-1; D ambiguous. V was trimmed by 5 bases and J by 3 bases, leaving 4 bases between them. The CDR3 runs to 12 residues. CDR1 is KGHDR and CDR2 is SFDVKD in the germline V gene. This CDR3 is CATSVHYNEQFF. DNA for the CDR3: TGTGCCACCAGTGTCCACTACAATGAGCAGTTCTTC.

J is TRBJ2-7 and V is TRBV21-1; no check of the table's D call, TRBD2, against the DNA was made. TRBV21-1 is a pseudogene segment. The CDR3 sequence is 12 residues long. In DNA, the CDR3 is TGTGCCAGCAGCAGGGAGTTATACGAGCAGTACTTC. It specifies CASSRELYEQYF.

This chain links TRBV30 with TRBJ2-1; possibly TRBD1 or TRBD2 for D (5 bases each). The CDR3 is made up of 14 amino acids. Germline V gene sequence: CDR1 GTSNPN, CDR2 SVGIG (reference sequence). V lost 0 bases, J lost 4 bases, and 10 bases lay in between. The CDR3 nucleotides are TGTGCCTGGAGTGTCGGGACCCTTTACAATGAGCAGTTCTTC. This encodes CAWSVGTLYNEQFF.

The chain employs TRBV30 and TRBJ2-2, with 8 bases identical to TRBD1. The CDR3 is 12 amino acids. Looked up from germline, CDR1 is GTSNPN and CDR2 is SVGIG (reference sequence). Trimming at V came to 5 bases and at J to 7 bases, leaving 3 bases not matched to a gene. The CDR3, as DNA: TGTGCCTGGGGACAGGGAGTCGGGGAGCTGTTTTTT. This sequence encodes CAWGQGVGELFF.